The present entry profiles one TCR beta chain with its context. Its target is not known. This sample stems from a study of T-cell reconstitution after alpha-beta-depleted transplantation in children. Study-level points and caveats: Surviving recipient T cells and intrathymic progenitors accounted for some patients' high TCRbeta diversity at day 60. After transplant, at about two months, alpha-beta T cells were reportedly derived from several hundred expanded graft clones. T-cell numbers and diversity, one year after transplant, stemmed largely from T cells that were newly produced.

The germline CDR1 and CDR2 sequences are DFQATT and SNEGSKA (reference sequence). This CDR3 region has 14 residues. V was shortened by 7 bases and J by 6 bases, with 16 bases between the two germline ends. Molecular barcoding with unique molecular identifiers was used for the TCRbeta library. TCRdb re-derived calls from the PCR reads in MiXCR, one entry per CDR3 protein. Counted here are hundreds of thousands of distinct CDR3 sequences, 15% to 20% occurring once; the ten biggest clones make up around 30%. The sample here was PBMCs, mostly from graft donor cells, taken 360 days after TCRalphabeta/CD19-depleted stem cell transplant. V gene TRBV20-1 combines with J gene TRBJ1-6; tentatively, D is TRBD1 (5 bases). The sequence derives from a boy under two years old who had a stem cell transplant for Wiskott-Aldrich syndrome, so the T cells may come from the graft donor. In DNA, the CDR3 is TGCAGTGGGAAGCGAGGGGCATTTAATTCACCCCTCCACTTT. It yields the protein CSGKRGAFNSPLHF.